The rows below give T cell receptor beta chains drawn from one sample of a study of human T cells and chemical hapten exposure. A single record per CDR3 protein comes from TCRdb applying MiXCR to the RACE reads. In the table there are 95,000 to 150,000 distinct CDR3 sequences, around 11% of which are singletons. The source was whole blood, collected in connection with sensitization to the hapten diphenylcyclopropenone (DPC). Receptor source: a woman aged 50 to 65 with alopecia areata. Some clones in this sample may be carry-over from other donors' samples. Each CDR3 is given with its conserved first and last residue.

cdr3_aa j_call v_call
CAISPGQGYEQYF TRBJ2-7 TRBV10-3
CASSVVAEAAYEQYF TRBJ2-7 TRBV9
CSAREPGLGVHEQYF TRBJ2-7 TRBV20-1
CASTLDRGSTDTQYF TRBJ2-3 TRBV2
CASSQESAAADTGELFF TRBJ2-2 TRBV4-2
CASSLVGGNQPQHF TRBJ1-5 TRBV12-3/TRBV12-4
CASSVVPLGGYSEQFF TRBJ2-1 TRBV9
CASSPGLAGGLRDTQYF TRBJ2-3 TRBV4-1
CASTSGSHSPLHF TRBJ1-6 TRBV19
CASSFSGGSERTDTQYF TRBJ2-3 TRBV12-3/TRBV12-4
CASNKQSMNTEAFF TRBJ1-1 TRBV6-5
CASSPFPSSVSSGANVLTF TRBJ2-6 TRBV18
CASSPPMTGAYNEQFF TRBJ2-1 TRBV18
CASSQDQVTEAFF TRBJ1-1 TRBV14
CASSYKMRAGELFF TRBJ2-2 TRBV6-2/TRBV6-3
CAITKTGTLHQPQHF TRBJ1-5 TRBV10-3
CASSRDGRKGETQYF TRBJ2-5 TRBV4-3
CSVGRQGRNTEAFF TRBJ1-1 TRBV29-1
CASSLAGLSKAFF TRBJ1-1 TRBV5-1
CSARIPGQSDTEAFF TRBJ1-1 TRBV20-1
CATSQKGDIQYF TRBJ2-4 TRBV24-1
CASSQGSLTSTDTQYF TRBJ2-3 TRBV4-1
CASSEGMRNTEAFF TRBJ1-1 TRBV2
CATRRFEGYGYTF TRBJ1-2 TRBV12-3/TRBV12-4
CSARDKKRRELDTQYF TRBJ2-3 TRBV20-1
CASSFDGSTDTQYF TRBJ2-3 TRBV7-2
CASSFPRSGFSGANVLTF TRBJ2-6 TRBV7-2
CSVEDGQTNNEQFF TRBJ2-1 TRBV29-1
CSAIPDNTDTQYF TRBJ2-3 TRBV20-1
CAGGVKGPTDTQYF TRBJ2-3 TRBV7-2
CASSLTGTSGANVLTF TRBJ2-6 TRBV5-1
CASSRYLGAGDNEQFF TRBJ2-1 TRBV6-5
CASSQDPRGSGNTIYF TRBJ1-3 TRBV4-1
CASKDRGPHYGYTF TRBJ1-2 TRBV2
CASNPGSSYNEQFF TRBJ2-1 TRBV7-2
CASSFGTGTGELFF TRBJ2-2 TRBV12-3/TRBV12-4
CASFADSTEAFF TRBJ1-1 TRBV6-1